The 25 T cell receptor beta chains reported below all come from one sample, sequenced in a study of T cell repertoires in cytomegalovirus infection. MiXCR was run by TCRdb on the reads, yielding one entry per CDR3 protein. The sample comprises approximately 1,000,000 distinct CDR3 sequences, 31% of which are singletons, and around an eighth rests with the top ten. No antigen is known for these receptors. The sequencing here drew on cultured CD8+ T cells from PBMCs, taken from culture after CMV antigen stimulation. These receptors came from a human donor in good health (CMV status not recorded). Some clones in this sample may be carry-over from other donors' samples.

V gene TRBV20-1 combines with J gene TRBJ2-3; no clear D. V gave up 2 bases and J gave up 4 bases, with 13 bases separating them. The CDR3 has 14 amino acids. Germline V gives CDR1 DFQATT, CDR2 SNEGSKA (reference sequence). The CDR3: CSARPVVYADTQYF. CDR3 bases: TGCAGTGCTAGACCGGTAGTGTATGCAGATACGCAGTATTTT.

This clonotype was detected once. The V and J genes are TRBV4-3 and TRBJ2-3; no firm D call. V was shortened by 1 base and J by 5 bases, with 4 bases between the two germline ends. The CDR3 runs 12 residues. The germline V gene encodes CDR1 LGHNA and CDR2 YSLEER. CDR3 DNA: TGCGCCAGCAGCCAAGCCAAAGATACGCAGTATTTT. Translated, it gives CASSQAKDTQYF.

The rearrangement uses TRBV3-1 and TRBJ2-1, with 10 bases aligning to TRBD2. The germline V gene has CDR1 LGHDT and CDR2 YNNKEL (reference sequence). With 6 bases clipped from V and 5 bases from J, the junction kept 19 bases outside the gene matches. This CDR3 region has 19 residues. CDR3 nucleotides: TGTGCCAGCAGGCCAGGAGCATTACGTGGGCTAGCGGGGGACAATGAGCAGTTCTTC. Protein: CASRPGALRGLAGDNEQFF.

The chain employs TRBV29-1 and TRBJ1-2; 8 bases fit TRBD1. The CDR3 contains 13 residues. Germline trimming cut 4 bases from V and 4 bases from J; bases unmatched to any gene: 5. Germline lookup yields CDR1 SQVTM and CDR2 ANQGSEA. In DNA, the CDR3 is TGCAGCGTTGTGGACAGGGACATCTATGGCTACACCTTC. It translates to CSVVDRDIYGYTF.

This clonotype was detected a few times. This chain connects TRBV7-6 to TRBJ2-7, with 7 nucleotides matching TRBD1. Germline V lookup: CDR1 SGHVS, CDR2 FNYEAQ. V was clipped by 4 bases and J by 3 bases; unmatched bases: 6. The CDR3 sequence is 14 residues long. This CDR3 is CASSYSGTVYEQYF. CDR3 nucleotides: TGTGCCAGCAGCTACTCCGGGACAGTCTACGAGCAGTACTTC.

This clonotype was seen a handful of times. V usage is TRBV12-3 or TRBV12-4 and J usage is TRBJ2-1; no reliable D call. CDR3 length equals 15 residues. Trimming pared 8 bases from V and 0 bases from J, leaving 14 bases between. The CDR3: CASAITSSSYNEQFF. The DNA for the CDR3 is TGTGCCAGCGCAATCACATCGAGCTCCTACAATGAGCAGTTCTTC.

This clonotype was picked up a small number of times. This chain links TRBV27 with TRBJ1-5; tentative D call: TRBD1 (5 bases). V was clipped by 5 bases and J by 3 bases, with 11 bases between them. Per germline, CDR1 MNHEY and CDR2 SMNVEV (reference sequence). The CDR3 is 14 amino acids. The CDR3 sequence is CASSLVGTNQPQHF. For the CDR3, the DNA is TGTGCCAGCAGTCTGGTGGGGACCAATCAGCCCCAGCATTTT.

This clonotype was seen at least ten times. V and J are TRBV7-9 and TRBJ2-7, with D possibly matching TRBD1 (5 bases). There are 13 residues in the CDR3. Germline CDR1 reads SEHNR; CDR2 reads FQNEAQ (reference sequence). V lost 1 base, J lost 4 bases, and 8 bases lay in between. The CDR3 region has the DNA TGTGCCAGCAGCTTAGTGGCAGGGTACGAGCAGTACGTC. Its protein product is CASSLVAGYEQYV.

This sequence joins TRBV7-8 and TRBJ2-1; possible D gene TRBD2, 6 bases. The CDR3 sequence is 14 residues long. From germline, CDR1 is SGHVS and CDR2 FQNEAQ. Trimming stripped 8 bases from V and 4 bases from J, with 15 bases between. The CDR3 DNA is TGTGCCAGCTCTGGGGAGGCCCTGTACAATGAGCAGTTCTTC. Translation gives CASSGEALYNEQFF.

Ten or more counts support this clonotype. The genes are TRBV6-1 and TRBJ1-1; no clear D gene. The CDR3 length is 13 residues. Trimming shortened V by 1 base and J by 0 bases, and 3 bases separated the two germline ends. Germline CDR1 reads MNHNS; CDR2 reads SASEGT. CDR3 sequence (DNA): TGTGCCAGCAGTGAAGTTATGAACACTGAAGCTTTCTTT. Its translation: CASSEVMNTEAFF.

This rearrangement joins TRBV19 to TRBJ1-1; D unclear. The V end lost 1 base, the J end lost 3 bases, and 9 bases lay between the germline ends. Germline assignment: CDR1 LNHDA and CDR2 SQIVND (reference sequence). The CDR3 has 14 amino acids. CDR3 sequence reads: CASSIGGEYTEAFF. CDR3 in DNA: TGTGCCAGTAGTATAGGTGGGGAATACACTGAAGCTTTCTTT.

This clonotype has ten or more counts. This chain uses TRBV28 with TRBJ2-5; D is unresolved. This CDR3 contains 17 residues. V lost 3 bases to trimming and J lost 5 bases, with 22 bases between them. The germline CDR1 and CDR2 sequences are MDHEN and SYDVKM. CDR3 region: CASSFEAWAVTWETQYF. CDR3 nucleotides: TGTGCCAGCAGTTTCGAGGCTTGGGCCGTGACATGGGAGACCCAGTACTTC.

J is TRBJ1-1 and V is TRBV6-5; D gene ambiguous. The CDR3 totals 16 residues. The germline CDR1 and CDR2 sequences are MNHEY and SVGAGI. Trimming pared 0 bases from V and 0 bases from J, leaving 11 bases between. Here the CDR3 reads CASSYSIRRMNTEAFF. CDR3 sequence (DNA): TGTGCCAGCAGTTACTCGATTAGGCGGATGAACACTGAAGCTTTCTTT.

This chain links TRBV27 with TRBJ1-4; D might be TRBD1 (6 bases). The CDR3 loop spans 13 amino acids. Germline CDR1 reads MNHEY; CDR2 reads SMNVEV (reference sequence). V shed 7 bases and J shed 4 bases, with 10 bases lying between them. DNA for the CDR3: TGTGCCAGCAAAGGACAGATTAATGAAAAACTGTTTTTT. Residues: CASKGQINEKLFF.

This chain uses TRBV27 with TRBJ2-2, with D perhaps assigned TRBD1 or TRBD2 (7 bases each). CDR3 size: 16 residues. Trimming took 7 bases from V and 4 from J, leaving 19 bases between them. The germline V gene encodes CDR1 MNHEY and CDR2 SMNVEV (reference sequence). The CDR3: CASTYGGRGGTGELFF. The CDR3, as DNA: TGTGCCAGCACTTATGGGGGCAGGGGGGGCACCGGGGAGCTGTTTTTT.

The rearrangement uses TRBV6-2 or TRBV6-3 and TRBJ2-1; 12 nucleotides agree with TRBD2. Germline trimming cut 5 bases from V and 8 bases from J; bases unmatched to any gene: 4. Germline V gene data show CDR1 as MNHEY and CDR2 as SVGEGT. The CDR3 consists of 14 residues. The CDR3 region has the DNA TGTGCCAGCAGTCTAGCGGGGGGGATCTATGAGCAGTTCTTC. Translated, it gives CASSLAGGIYEQFF.

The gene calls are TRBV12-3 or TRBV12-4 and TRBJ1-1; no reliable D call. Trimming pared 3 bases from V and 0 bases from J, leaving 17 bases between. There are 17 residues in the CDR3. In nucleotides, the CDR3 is TGTGCCAGCAGTTTTAGCCTAATAAGCGGCATGAACACTGAAGCTTTCTTT. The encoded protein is CASSFSLISGMNTEAFF.

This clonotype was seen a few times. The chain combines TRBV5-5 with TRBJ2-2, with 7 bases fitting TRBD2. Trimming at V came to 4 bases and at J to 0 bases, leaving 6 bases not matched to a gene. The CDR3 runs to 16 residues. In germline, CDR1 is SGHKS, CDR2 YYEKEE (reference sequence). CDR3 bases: TGTGCCAGCAGCACCCTAAGCGGGACGAACACCGGGGAGCTGTTTTTT. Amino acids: CASSTLSGTNTGELFF.

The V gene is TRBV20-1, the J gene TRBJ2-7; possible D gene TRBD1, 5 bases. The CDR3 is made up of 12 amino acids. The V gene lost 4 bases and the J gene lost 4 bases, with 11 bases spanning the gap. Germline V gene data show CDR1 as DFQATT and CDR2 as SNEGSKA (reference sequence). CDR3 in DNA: TGCAGTGCTACAGGGCCGTTATACGAGCAGTACGTC. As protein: CSATGPLYEQYV.

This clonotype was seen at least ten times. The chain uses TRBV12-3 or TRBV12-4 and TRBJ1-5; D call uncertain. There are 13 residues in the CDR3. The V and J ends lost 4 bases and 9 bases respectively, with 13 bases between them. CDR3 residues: CASSSGRVLPQHF. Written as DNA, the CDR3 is TGTGCCAGCAGTTCTGGGAGGGTTCTGCCCCAGCATTTT.

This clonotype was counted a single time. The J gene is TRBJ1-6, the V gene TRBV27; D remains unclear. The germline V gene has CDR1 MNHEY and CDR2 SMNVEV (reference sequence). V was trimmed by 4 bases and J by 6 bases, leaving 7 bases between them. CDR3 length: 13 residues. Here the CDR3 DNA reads TGTGCCAGCAGTTACGGCCCTAATTCACCCCTCCACTTT. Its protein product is CASSYGPNSPLHF.

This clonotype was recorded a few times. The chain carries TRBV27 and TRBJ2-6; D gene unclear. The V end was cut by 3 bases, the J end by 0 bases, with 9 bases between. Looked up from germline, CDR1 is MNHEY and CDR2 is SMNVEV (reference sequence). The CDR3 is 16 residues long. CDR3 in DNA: TGTGCCAGCAGTTTCAAGGATCGCTCTGGGGCCAACGTCCTGACTTTC. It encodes CASSFKDRSGANVLTF.

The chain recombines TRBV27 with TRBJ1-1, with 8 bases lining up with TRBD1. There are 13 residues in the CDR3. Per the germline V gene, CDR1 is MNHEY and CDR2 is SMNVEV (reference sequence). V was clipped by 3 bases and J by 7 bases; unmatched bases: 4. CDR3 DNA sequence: TGTGCCAGCAGTTTCGGACAGGGTCTTGAAGCTTTCTTT. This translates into CASSFGQGLEAFF.

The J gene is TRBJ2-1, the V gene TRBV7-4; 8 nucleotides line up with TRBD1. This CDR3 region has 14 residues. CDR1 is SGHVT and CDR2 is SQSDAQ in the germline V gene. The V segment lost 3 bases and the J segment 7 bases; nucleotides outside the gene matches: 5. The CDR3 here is CASSFRGRMNEQFF. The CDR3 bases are TGTGCCAGCAGCTTCAGGGGGCGTATGAATGAGCAGTTCTTC.

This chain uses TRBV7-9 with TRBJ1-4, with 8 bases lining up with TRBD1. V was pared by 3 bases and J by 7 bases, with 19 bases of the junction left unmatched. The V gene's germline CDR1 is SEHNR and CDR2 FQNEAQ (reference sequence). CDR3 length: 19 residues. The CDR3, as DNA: TGTGCCAGCAGCTTGAAGCCGATGAGTCAGGGGGCGTTGTTTGAAAAACTGTTTTTT. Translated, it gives CASSLKPMSQGALFEKLFF. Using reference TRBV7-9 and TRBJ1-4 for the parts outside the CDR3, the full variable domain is DTGVSQNPRHKITKRGQNVTFRCDPISEHNRLYWYRQTLGQGPEFLTYFQNEAQLEKSRLLSDRFSAERPKGSFSTLEIQRTEQGDSAMYLCASSLKPMSQGALFEKLFFGSGTQLSVL.